The sequence of this T cell receptor beta chain was determined in a study of PD-1 blockade in mismatch repair-deficient tumors. Sequencing was performed with immunoSEQ multiplex PCR; in TCRdb, only in-frame clones are kept and a portion is missing. The repertoire includes 80,000 to 100,000 clones, approximately 81% of them detected once, and under 3% sits in the top ten. This clone was seen a few times. CDR1 and CDR2 (germline): MNHEY, SVGAGI. Trimming shortened V by 0 bases and J by 2 bases, and 10 bases separated the two germline ends. CDR3 length: 15 residues. The receptor was derived from an adult with mismatch repair-deficient cancer. The sequencing used peripheral blood, collected 12 weeks after starting pembrolizumab. The V and J genes are TRBV6-5 and TRBJ1-1, with unresolved D. DNA of the CDR3: TGTGCCAGCAGTTACTCGAAGACAAAAAACACTGAAGCTTTCTTT. Translating gives CASSYSKTKNTEAFF.